Listed below are T cell receptor beta chains from one sample, sequenced in a study of regulatory T cells in long-lasting Graves disease. Each CDR3 protein gets one entry after TCRdb re-called the multiplex PCR reads with MiXCR. The sample shows 250,000 or so distinct CDR3 sequences, roughly a fifth of them seen only once. Sequenced here: peripheral blood mononuclear cells (PBMCs), sampled at new diagnosis, from a patient treated with antithyroid drugs. These TCRs come from a female donor with Graves disease. Each CDR3 is given with its conserved first and last residue. The order of the fields is J gene, clone size, D gene, V gene, CDR3 protein, CDR3 DNA. A D gene is named only where the DNA matches it firmly. Size is omitted from some rows. Given values are once, few, many or a class for expanded clones.

TRBJ1-2 many NA TRBV5-1 CASSPGIHYGYTF TGCGCCAGCAGCCCCGGGATACACTATGGCTACACCTTC
TRBJ2-5 many NA TRBV27 CASSFLATLGETQYF TGTGCCAGCAGTTTCCTAGCGACCCTCGGCGAGACCCAGTACTTC
TRBJ1-1 few NA TRBV5-6 CASSLPDGYTEAFF TGTGCCAGCAGCCTCCCGGACGGGTACACTGAAGCTTTCTTT
TRBJ2-2 many TRBD2 TRBV7-8 CASRKTSGRASGELFF TGTGCCAGCAGGAAGACTAGCGGGAGGGCCTCCGGGGAGCTGTTTTTT
TRBJ1-2 many TRBD1 TRBV7-3 CASSPDRGQKGYTF TGTGCCAGCAGCCCCGACAGGGGGCAAAAAGGCTACACCTTC
TRBJ2-2 NA TRBD1 TRBV2 CASTWDRSTGELFF TGTGCCAGCACTTGGGACAGGAGCACCGGGGAGCTGTTTTTT
TRBJ1-2 NA TRBD1 TRBV5-4 CASRRAGTVYGYTF TGTGCCAGCAGACGTGCCGGGACAGTCTATGGCTACACCTTC
TRBJ2-5 many NA TRBV10-1 CASSEGEETQYF TGCGCCAGCAGTGAAGGGGAAGAGACCCAGTACTTC
TRBJ1-1 NA NA TRBV6-2/TRBV6-3 CASSYSRTVTEAFF TGTGCCAGCAGTTACTCAAGGACAGTGACTGAAGCTTTCTTT
TRBJ2-5 many NA TRBV3-1 CASSLRTKQETQYF TGTGCCAGCAGCCTTCGGACAAAACAAGAGACCCAGTACTTC
TRBJ2-5 many TRBD2 TRBV20-1 CSARGSSGREETQYF TGCAGTGCCAGAGGTTCTAGCGGGAGGGAAGAGACCCAGTACTTC
TRBJ2-7 many TRBD1 TRBV18 CASSSSLYTGDTYF TGTGCCAGCTCCTCAAGCCTTTATACAGGGGACACGTACTTC
TRBJ2-5 many NA TRBV7-9 CASSSPDRKETQYF TGTGCCAGCAGCTCACCCGACAGAAAAGAGACCCAGTACTTC
TRBJ2-7 NA NA TRBV4-2 CASSSEGEQYF TGTGCCAGCAGCTCCGAGGGGGAGCAGTACTTC
TRBJ2-3 many TRBD2 TRBV7-2 CASSRGLARDTDTQYF TGTGCCAGCAGCAGGGGACTAGCGCGGGACACAGATACGCAGTATTTT
TRBJ2-5 many TRBD1 TRBV7-2 CASSLDNRGETQYF TGTGCCAGCAGCTTAGATAACAGGGGAGAGACCCAGTACTTC
TRBJ2-3 NA NA TRBV19 CASSPFITDTQYF TGTGCCAGTAGTCCCTTCATCACAGATACGCAGTATTTT
TRBJ1-5 many NA TRBV24-1 CATSDPGANQPQHF TGTGCCACCAGTGACCCAGGGGCAAATCAGCCCCAGCATTTT
TRBJ2-5 many NA TRBV4-1 CASSRGRSRQETQYF TGCGCCAGCAGCAGAGGTCGGAGCAGACAAGAGACCCAGTACTTC
TRBJ1-1 many TRBD1 TRBV12-3/TRBV12-4 CASSLKGTGNTEAFF TGTGCCAGCAGTTTAAAAGGGACAGGTAATACTGAAGCTTTCTTT
TRBJ2-4 NA TRBD2 TRBV6-2/TRBV6-3 CASSSLLAGRAAKNIQYF TGTGCCAGCAGTTCACTTCTAGCGGGGCGGGCGGCCAAAAACATTCAGTACTTC
TRBJ1-5 few NA TRBV15 CATRDSSYSNQPQHF TGTGCCACCAGGGACAGCAGTTATAGCAATCAGCCCCAGCATTTT
TRBJ2-3 few TRBD2 TRBV15 CATSRTSGRADTQYF TGTGCCACCAGCAGGACTAGCGGGAGAGCAGATACGCAGTATTTT
TRBJ2-3 many NA TRBV5-1 CASTLKTVDSTDTQYF TGCGCCAGCACCTTAAAGACGGTCGATAGCACAGATACGCAGTATTTT
TRBJ2-1 many NA TRBV7-9 CASSPTGTEQFF TGTGCCAGCAGCCCGACCGGGACAGAGCAGTTCTTC
TRBJ2-5 many TRBD2 TRBV7-2 CASSFSGGGEETQYF TGTGCCAGCAGCTTTAGCGGGGGAGGAGAAGAGACCCAGTACTTC
TRBJ1-2 NA NA TRBV5-4 CASSLVFGVSSAGYTF TGTGCCAGCAGCTTGGTTTTCGGGGTCAGTAGTGCTGGCTACACCTTC
TRBJ2-6 NA NA TRBV15 CATSRDLAGANVLTF TGTGCCACCAGCAGAGATCTGGCTGGGGCCAACGTCCTGACTTTC
TRBJ2-7 many NA TRBV7-2 CASSLARQGGVQYF TGTGCCAGCAGCTTAGCCAGGCAGGGTGGCGTGCAGTACTTC
TRBJ2-2 many TRBD2 TRBV5-5 CASSQGLAGGAGELFF TGCGCCAGCAGCCAAGGGCTAGCGGGAGGAGCCGGGGAGCTGTTTTTT
TRBJ2-4 many NA TRBV20-1 CSARETGNIQYF TGCAGTGCCAGGGAGACAGGAAACATTCAGTACTTC
TRBJ2-5 many NA TRBV9 CASSVVGGEETQYF TGTGCCAGCAGCGTAGTTGGCGGAGAAGAGACCCAGTACTTC
TRBJ2-1 NA NA TRBV7-2 CASRWDLYNEQSF TGTGCCAGCAGGTGGGACTTATACAATGAGCAGTCCTTC
TRBJ1-2 many TRBD1 TRBV11-2 CASSLDWGQTNYGYTF TGTGCCAGCAGCTTAGATTGGGGACAGACTAACTATGGCTACACCTTC
TRBJ1-1 many NA TRBV4-3 CASSQDTRTEAFF TGCGCCAGCAGCCAAGATACGCGCACTGAAGCTTTCTTT
TRBJ1-5 NA NA TRBV4-2 CASSLEGGHNQPQHF TGTGCCAGCAGCCTAGAGGGAGGTCACAATCAGCCCCAGCATTTT
TRBJ2-5 many NA TRBV2 CASSVNYQETQYF TGTGCCAGCAGTGTAAACTACCAAGAGACCCAGTACTTC
TRBJ2-7 few TRBD2 TRBV7-9 CASSLSPSGSSYEQYF TGTGCCAGCAGCTTATCTCCTAGCGGGAGTTCCTACGAGCAGTACTTC
TRBJ2-1 many NA TRBV14 CASSHPMGWQSSYNEQFF TGTGCCAGCAGCCATCCCATGGGGTGGCAGAGCTCCTACAATGAGCAGTTCTTC
TRBJ1-2 many NA TRBV13 CASSLTPPGYTF TGTGCCAGCAGCCTAACCCCCCCCGGCTACACCTTC
TRBJ2-1 NA NA TRBV10-3 CAIGQYNEQFF TGTGCCATCGGACAGTACAATGAGCAGTTCTTC
TRBJ2-7 many NA TRBV18 CASSTYRGGSYEQYF TGTGCCAGCTCAACCTACAGGGGAGGATCCTACGAGCAGTACTTC
TRBJ2-5 many NA TRBV4-1 CASSQQTIQGRETQYF TGCGCCAGCAGCCAACAAACAATACAGGGCCGAGAGACCCAGTACTTC
TRBJ2-1 many TRBD2 TRBV7-9 CASSLDLTSVNNEQFF TGTGCCAGCAGCTTAGACTTAACTAGCGTTAACAATGAGCAGTTCTTC
TRBJ2-7 NA TRBD2 TRBV11-2 CASSFGLGNEQYF TGTGCCAGCAGCTTCGGACTAGGGAACGAGCAGTACTTC
TRBJ2-7 NA TRBD1 TRBV7-2 CASRRTGLGTGEEQYF TGTGCCAGCAGAAGGACAGGGCTTGGAACCGGGGAGGAGCAGTACTTC
TRBJ2-3 many TRBD1 TRBV5-1 CASSFRDRSTDTQYF TGCGCCAGCAGCTTCCGGGACAGGAGCACAGATACGCAGTATTTT
TRBJ1-4 few TRBD1 TRBV6-1 CASTRTGREKLFF TGTGCCAGCACTCGGACAGGCCGGGAAAAACTGTTTTTT
TRBJ2-1 NA TRBD1 TRBV18 CASSPGTGQGNEQFF TGTGCCAGCTCACCAGGAACGGGACAGGGTAATGAGCAGTTCTTC
TRBJ2-7 many TRBD1 TRBV2 CASSDGTGGYEQYF TGTGCCAGCAGTGACGGGACAGGCGGATACGAGCAGTACTTC
TRBJ2-6 many NA TRBV12-3/TRBV12-4 CASGAGYGANVLTF TGTGCCAGCGGGGCCGGGTACGGGGCCAACGTCCTGACTTTC
TRBJ2-2 many NA TRBV6-5 CASSYLGGRGELFF TGTGCCAGCAGTTACCTCGGGGGGCGCGGGGAGCTGTTTTTT
TRBJ2-1 NA TRBD2 TRBV10-1 CASSPPGGSKNNEQFF TGCGCCAGCAGCCCCCCGGGCGGGAGCAAGAACAATGAGCAGTTCTTC
TRBJ2-3 many NA TRBV7-3 CASSSGGRTDTQYF TGTGCCAGCAGTTCAGGCGGAAGAACAGATACGCAGTATTTT
TRBJ2-3 many TRBD2 TRBV5-1 CASSSGRATRGADTQYF TGCGCCAGCAGTTCCGGGAGGGCCACCCGTGGCGCAGATACGCAGTATTTT
TRBJ1-2 many TRBD1 TRBV20-1 CSARLPLAGRGLADYGYTF TGCAGTGCTAGATTGCCCTTGGCGGGCAGGGGGCTCGCAGACTATGGCTACACCTTC
TRBJ2-5 few TRBD2 TRBV28 CASETSGGAWETQYF TGTGCCAGCGAAACTAGCGGGGGGGCTTGGGAGACCCAGTACTTC
TRBJ2-1 many NA TRBV29-1 CSVGTDINNEQFF TGCAGCGTTGGGACAGACATCAACAATGAGCAGTTCTTC
TRBJ2-3 many NA TRBV2 CASSESAGTDTQYF TGTGCCAGCAGTGAAAGCGCCGGGACAGATACGCAGTATTTT